This T cell receptor (beta chain) is drawn from a study of patients and donors after allogeneic stem cell transplantation. Via MiXCR, TCRdb re-called the RT-PCR reads, giving one row per CDR3 protein. Of 90,000 to 120,000 distinct CDR3 sequences listed, approximately 40% are singletons. This CDR3 comprises 17 residues. Germline V gives CDR1 LGHNA, CDR2 YSLEER. V dropped 0 bases and J dropped 1 base, with 12 bases sitting between them. This receptor was obtained from a human donor who was either an allogeneic HSCT recipient or a stem cell or donor lymphocyte infusion donor (not recorded which). It is not recorded whose cells these are; they may come from a transplant donor. The chain uses TRBV4-3 and TRBJ2-2, with no clear D. The sample taken for sequencing was blood, either unsorted or a sorted T cell fraction (not recorded which). The CDR3 is CASSQDLIALNTGELFF. DNA for the CDR3: TGCGCCAGCAGCCAAGATTTAATAGCCTTGAACACCGGGGAGCTGTTTTTT.